This T cell receptor beta chain appears in the sequencing data of a study of CD8 T cells in ankylosing spondylitis (dated by TCRdb to about 2017). Regarding the complete study: The study profiled T cell receptor beta repertoires in healthy donors and ankylosing spondylitis patients to find disease-linked TCR variants. The whole study cohort included roughly 110 healthy donors and 25 ankylosing spondylitis patients. Peripheral blood samples were taken, and synovial fluid was additionally collected from ankylosing spondylitis patients. What the research found in general, with its limitations: A TCR beta motif made up of about eight highly homologous amino acid variants appeared to be characteristic of blood from ankylosing spondylitis patients. Some motif variants were previously reported in synovial fluid and blood of reactive arthritis patients, suggesting common disease-initiation mechanisms. The disease-linked clones were reported as significantly enriched in matched synovial fluid samples from ankylosing spondylitis patients. In peripheral blood, the disease-linked clones were found at relatively low frequencies and had a CD8+ phenotype.

The germline V gene sets CDR1 to SGHTA and CDR2 to FQGNSA. V and J are trimmed by 4 bases and 4 bases, and the gene matches miss 11 bases of the junction. Its CDR3 holds 16 amino acids, cysteine through phenylalanine. This entry keeps only the CDR3 DNA: 48 bases, framed from base 1. Of note for this clonotype: Its binding antigen is unknown. There are no base qualities to consult, and no much larger clone falls within one base.

TCRdb records Illumina HiSeq 2500 as the sequencer. TCR beta libraries were prepared by quantitative 5'-RACE with molecular barcodes. From the authors' description of their analysis: A new computational method, built on a probabilistic model of VDJ rearrangement, was used to identify disease-linked TCR variants. TCRdb reworked the public reads: Q25 trimming with fastp, MiXCR clone assembly, productive beta chains retained. Identical CDR3 proteins give one entry, which carries the most common genes and DNA. These V and J calls derive from TCRdb rather than the authors' analysis. This sample comprises fewer than 550,000 distinct CDR3 sequences, about 5.7% of them detected only once. Of the sample, 3.5% falls within the top ten clones.

The receptor's source is a male donor with ankylosing spondylitis. The sequenced sample was blood, either unsorted or a sorted T cell fraction (not recorded which). The V and J genes are TRBV7-2 and TRBJ2-3; TRBD1 aligns with 7 central bases. The CDR3 in this case is CASSSPGGDHPDTQYF. At the DNA level, the sequence is TGTGCCAGCAGCTCCCCAGGGGGAGATCATCCAGATACGCAGTATTTT.